The 26 T cell receptor beta chains in this list originate from one sample, sequenced in a study of beta chain features in type 1 diabetes. Sequencing targeted expressed TCRB transcripts, as all isolated RNA had been reverse transcribed. TCRdb's copy holds only in-frame clones and misses some; the assay was immunoSEQ multiplex PCR. The profile shows about 150,000 clones, approximately 10% of them singletons. These TCRs are of unknown antigen specificity. Broader study findings: Moderate yet significant TCRB CDR3 shortening was seen in Type 1 diabetes patients in all four CD4+ subsets.

The specimen sequenced was central memory CD4+ T cells from blood. Source of these receptors: a woman aged 25 to 39 with type 1 diabetes.

A few counts support this clone. J is TRBJ2-2 and V is TRBV30, with 15 bases matching TRBD2. J was trimmed by 4 bases and V by 0 bases; bases with no gene match: 6. The germline V gene has CDR1 GTSNPN and CDR2 SVGIG (reference sequence). The CDR3 is 18 amino acids. CDR3 sequence (DNA): TGTGCCTGGAGTGTACCGGGACTAGCGGGAGGAGTCACCGGGGAGCTGTTTTTT. This translates into CAWSVPGLAGGVTGELFF.

This clone was observed a few times. V gene TRBV5-4 combines with J gene TRBJ1-1, with 10 bases that match TRBD1. V gave up 4 bases and J gave up 4 bases; unmatched junction bases: 4. Germline V gene sequence: CDR1 SGHNT, CDR2 YYREEE (reference sequence). This CDR3 has 14 amino acids. The CDR3 loop reads CASSPTGGFTEAFF. For the CDR3, the DNA is TGTGCCAGCAGCCCGACAGGGGGCTTCACTGAAGCTTTCTTT.

The rearrangement uses TRBV18 and TRBJ1-2, with TRBD1 identical over 7 bases. CDR1 KGHSH and CDR2 LQKENI come from the germline V gene. J was trimmed by 4 bases and V by 4 bases; bases with no gene match: 3. This CDR3 region has 13 residues. The CDR3 DNA sequence: TGTGCCAGCTCACTCGGGACAGTCTATGGCTACACCTTC. Its translation: CASSLGTVYGYTF.

This clone was counted a few times. This sequence joins TRBV5-1 and TRBJ2-2; no definite D call. Germline V lookup: CDR1 SGHRS, CDR2 YFSETQ. V lost 0 bases to trimming and J lost 1 base, with 7 bases between them. The CDR3 covers 15 residues. CDR3: CASSLGQKNTGELFF. DNA for the CDR3: TGCGCCAGCAGCTTGGGGCAGAAGAACACCGGGGAGCTGTTTTTT. The variable domain in full, completed from reference TRBV5-1 and TRBJ2-2, reads KAGVTQTPRYLIKTRGQQVTLSCSPISGHRSVSWYQQTPGQGLQFLFEYFSETQRNKGNFPGRFSGRQFSNSRSEMNVSTLELGDSALYLCASSLGQKNTGELFFGEGSRLTVL.

A few counts support this clone. The chain uses TRBV7-9 and TRBJ2-5; a possible D gene is TRBD2 (5 bases). The V end was cut by 5 bases, the J end by 5 bases, with 24 bases between. The germline V gene has CDR1 SEHNR and CDR2 FQNEAQ (reference sequence). CDR3 length: 17 residues. Here the CDR3 DNA reads TGTGCCAGCAGCCCGAGGCTTTCAGCGGCCTTCGGGGAGACCCAGTACTTC. Amino acids: CASSPRLSAAFGETQYF.

This clone was found many times. The V gene is TRBV30, the J gene TRBJ1-2, with no clear D. Per the germline V gene, CDR1 is GTSNPN and CDR2 is SVGIG (reference sequence). CDR3 length equals 13 residues. V was shortened by 4 bases and J by 6 bases, with 15 bases between the two germline ends. Written as DNA, the CDR3 is TGTGCCTGGACCATACAGCTGGGAGATGGCTACACCTTC. Its translation: CAWTIQLGDGYTF.

The rearrangement uses TRBV14 and TRBJ1-2; D not resolved. The CDR3 totals 12 residues. Trimming took off 0 bases at V and 8 bases at J, with 7 bases between the two ends. From germline, CDR1 is SGHDN and CDR2 FVKESK. DNA of the CDR3: TGTGCCAGCAGCCAAGATACGCGGGGCTACACCTTC. Its translation is CASSQDTRGYTF.

This clone was counted between two and nine times. The chain couples TRBV29-1 to TRBJ2-3, with D perhaps matching TRBD2 (5 bases). Germline V gene lookup returns CDR1 SQVTM and CDR2 ANQGSEA. CDR3 length: 16 amino acids. V was trimmed by 2 bases and J by 0 bases, leaving 15 bases between them. The CDR3 coding sequence is TGCAGCGTTGAATTCTGGCTAGCTCCTAGCACAGATACGCAGTATTTT. This sequence encodes CSVEFWLAPSTDTQYF.

This clone was observed a handful of times. This sequence joins TRBV5-1 and TRBJ2-3; no clear D. V was clipped by 5 bases and J by 3 bases, with 10 bases between them. Germline CDR1 SGHRS, CDR2 YFSETQ. The CDR3 totals 13 residues. The CDR3, as DNA: TGCGCCAGCAGTAATGAGGTAACAGATACGCAGTATTTT. It codes for CASSNEVTDTQYF. The variable domain in full, completed from reference TRBV5-1 and TRBJ2-3, reads KAGVTQTPRYLIKTRGQQVTLSCSPISGHRSVSWYQQTPGQGLQFLFEYFSETQRNKGNFPGRFSGRQFSNSRSEMNVSTLELGDSALYLCASSNEVTDTQYFGPGTRLTVL.

This clone has only a few counts. The gene calls are TRBV29-1 and TRBJ2-1; D may be TRBD1 (6 bases). Germline assignment: CDR1 SQVTM and CDR2 ANQGSEA. This CDR3 contains 12 residues. The V gene lost 4 bases and the J gene lost 12 bases, with 16 bases spanning the gap. The CDR3 DNA follows: TGCAGCGTTGTTAATGTAGGGGGTTCGCAGTTCTTC. Translated, it gives CSVVNVGGSQFF.

The J gene is TRBJ2-1, the V gene TRBV6-6; 9 bases are shared with TRBD2. CDR1 and CDR2 (germline): MNHNY, SVGAGI (reference sequence). Germline trimming cut 5 bases from V and 8 bases from J; bases unmatched to any gene: 10. This CDR3 is built from 15 residues. The CDR3 here is CASSVAVLAGDEQFF. In DNA, the CDR3 is TGTGCCAGCAGTGTCGCTGTGTTAGCGGGAGATGAGCAGTTCTTC.

This chain links TRBV11-2 with TRBJ1-2; the match to TRBD1 covers 8 bases. The CDR3 is 14 residues long. V shed 11 bases, J shed 3 bases, and the junction held 11 bases outside the gene matches. The germline V gene encodes CDR1 SGHAT and CDR2 FQNNGV. Here the CDR3 reads CAPDQGAGDYGYTF. The CDR3 bases are TGTGCCCCTGACCAGGGGGCTGGGGACTATGGCTACACCTTC.

The chain employs TRBV15 and TRBJ1-5, with 7 positions matching TRBD1. This CDR3 comprises 15 residues. CDR1 and CDR2 from the germline V gene are LNHNV and YYDKDF (reference sequence). With 5 bases clipped from V and 1 base from J, the junction kept 5 bases outside the gene matches. Written as DNA, the CDR3 is TGTGCCACCAGCCCCGACAGGGCAAGCAATCAGCCCCAGCATTTT. This gives the protein CATSPDRASNQPQHF.

V is TRBV28 and J is TRBJ2-6, with D unclear. The germline V gene encodes CDR1 MDHEN and CDR2 SYDVKM. Deletions cut 3 bases from V and 0 bases from J, with 6 bases between. The length of the CDR3 is 15 residues. CDR3 in amino acids: CASSFGGSGANVLTF. The CDR3 DNA reads TGTGCCAGCAGTTTCGGCGGCTCTGGGGCCAACGTCCTGACTTTC.

This clone was seen only a few times. In DNA, the CDR3 is TGTGCCAGTAGGATCCGGGAAAGCCCAACCGGGGAGCTGTTTTTT. It translates to CASRIRESPTGELFF. V usage is TRBV19 and J usage is TRBJ2-2, with D possibly matching TRBD2 (5 bases). The germline gives CDR1 LNHDA, CDR2 SQIVND (reference sequence). CDR3 length: 15 residues. Trimming pared 6 bases from V and 5 bases from J, leaving 16 bases between.

This clone was observed a few times. V usage is TRBV5-1 and J usage is TRBJ1-4; the match to TRBD1 covers 10 bases. The CDR3 runs 14 residues. In germline, CDR1 is SGHRS, CDR2 YFSETQ. The ends lost 5 bases at V and 5 bases at J; junction bases unmatched: 3. The CDR3 DNA reads TGCGCCAGCAGTTGGACAGGGGGAAATGAAAAACTGTTTTTT. Encoded protein: CASSWTGGNEKLFF.

V is TRBV7-9 and J is TRBJ1-2; D is possibly TRBD1 (5 bases). This CDR3 contains 12 residues. Looked up from germline, CDR1 is SEHNR and CDR2 is FQNEAQ (reference sequence). V lost 1 base and J 6 bases, leaving 6 bases between the germline ends. The CDR3: CASSLETDGYTF. The CDR3 coding sequence is TGTGCCAGCAGCTTAGAGACAGATGGCTACACCTTC.

The V call is TRBV5-4, the J call TRBJ2-7, with D tentatively TRBD1 (6 bases). This CDR3 spans 14 amino acids. V dropped 1 base and J dropped 5 bases, with 13 bases sitting between them. CDR1 SGHNT and CDR2 YYREEE come from the germline V gene (reference sequence). The DNA for the CDR3 is TGTGCCAGCAGCTTGCAGTACAGGGACAACGAGCAGTACTTC. Protein sequence: CASSLQYRDNEQYF.

The V call is TRBV30, the J call TRBJ2-1, with 11 bases matching TRBD2. V shed 5 bases, J shed 4 bases, and the junction held 7 bases outside the gene matches. The CDR3 is 15 amino acids. Germline V gene data show CDR1 as GTSNPN and CDR2 as SVGIG (reference sequence). This CDR3 reads CAWVKGLAVYNEQFF. Here the CDR3 DNA reads TGTGCCTGGGTCAAGGGACTAGCGGTTTACAATGAGCAGTTCTTC.

A remark on this clone: Compared with germline, one end of the junction differs, possibly owing to a read error. The chain is built from TRBV5-1 and TRBJ2-6; D gene uncertain. The CDR3 contains 14 residues. The germline gives CDR1 SGHRS, CDR2 YFSETQ. CDR3 nucleotide sequence: TGCGCCAGCAACTTGCTCTCTGGGGCCAACGTCCTGACTTTC. Its translation is CASNLLSGANVLTF.

This clone was seen a handful of times. Here the CDR3 DNA reads TGTGCCAGTAGTATTCCCTACGAAGGGGGCACTGAAGCTTTCTTT. Its protein is CASSIPYEGGTEAFF. V gene TRBV19 combines with J gene TRBJ1-1; tentatively, D is TRBD1 (6 bases). CDR3 length equals 15 residues. Trimming took 3 bases from V and 4 from J, leaving 15 bases between them. Germline lookup yields CDR1 LNHDA and CDR2 SQIVND (reference sequence). Complete variable domain (other parts from reference TRBV19 and TRBJ1-1): DGGITQSPKYLFRKEGQNVTLSCEQNLNHDAMYWYRQDPGQGLRLIYYSQIVNDFQKGDIAEGYSVSREKKESFPLTVTSAQKNPTAFYLCASSIPYEGGTEAFFGQGTRLTVV.

The rearrangement links TRBV30 to TRBJ2-5; D perhaps matches TRBD2 (5 bases). Per the germline V gene, CDR1 is GTSNPN and CDR2 is SVGIG (reference sequence). V lost 1 base to trimming and J lost 3 bases, with 9 bases between them. CDR3 length equals 13 residues. CDR3 region: CAWSGGLEETQYF. DNA of the CDR3: TGTGCCTGGAGTGGTGGACTCGAAGAGACCCAGTACTTC.

This clone came up many times. The chain recombines TRBV18 with TRBJ2-2; maybe TRBD2 (6 bases). The CDR3 spans 16 residues. CDR1 and CDR2 from the germline V gene are KGHSH and LQKENI. V was trimmed by 0 bases and J by 6 bases, leaving 14 bases between them. The CDR3 region has the DNA TGTGCCAGCTCACCACCCATCGGGAGTGTCGCCGGGGAGCTGTTTTTT. The encoded protein is CASSPPIGSVAGELFF. Full variable domain (outside the CDR3, taken from reference TRBV18 and TRBJ2-2): NAGVMQNPRHLVRRRGQEARLRCSPMKGHSHVYWYRQLPEEGLKFMVYLQKENIIDESGMPKERFSAEFPKEGPSILRIQQVVRGDSAAYFCASSPPIGSVAGELFFGEGSRLTVL.

This clone was detected a few times. The chain combines TRBV5-1 with TRBJ1-4; TRBD1 might be the D (5 bases). The CDR3 length is 14 residues. CDR1 and CDR2 (germline): SGHRS, YFSETQ. Trimming removed 4 bases at V and 5 bases at J, with 12 bases between. The CDR3: CASSTTARNEKLFF. CDR3 DNA: TGCGCCAGCAGCACGACAGCGCGGAATGAAAAACTGTTTTTT.

The chain recombines TRBV9 with TRBJ2-3; D is perhaps TRBD2 (5 bases). Germline-derived CDR1 and CDR2 are SGDLS and YYNGEE. This CDR3 is built from 14 residues. Trimming left V 4 bases short and J 3 bases short, with 12 bases between. Written as DNA, the CDR3 is TGTGCCAGCAGCAGGCCTTCGGGGACAGATACGCAGTATTTT. Its translation: CASSRPSGTDTQYF.

This clone has more than one count but fewer than ten. The chain couples TRBV2 to TRBJ2-1; D may be TRBD2 (5 bases). The CDR3 spans 14 residues. Trimming shortened V by 3 bases and J by 5 bases, and 11 bases separated the two germline ends. The germline V gene encodes CDR1 SNHLY and CDR2 FYNNEI. In DNA form, the CDR3 reads TGTGCCAGCAGTGACAATGTCGGGAACAATGAGCAGTTCTTC. It translates to CASSDNVGNNEQFF.